The 25 T cell receptor beta chains presented below share a single source sample, sequenced in a study of CD8 T cells in Susac syndrome. RNA amounts of 0.5 to 1 ug underwent reverse transcription with random hexamers. TCRdb used MiXCR to reprocess the immunoSEQ multiplex PCR reads, holding one entry per CDR3 protein. The table records over 100,000 distinct CDR3 sequences, about 95% of them present only once. The sample consisted of CD4+ T cells from PBMCs. These receptors were taken from a human donor in good health.

This clonotype was observed a single time. V usage is TRBV18 and J usage is TRBJ2-2; D remains unclear. Deletions cut 0 bases from V and 7 bases from J, with 12 bases between. The CDR3 totals 15 residues. Germline-derived CDR1 and CDR2 are KGHSH and LQKENI. The CDR3 region is CASSPPLASGGELFF. DNA of the CDR3: TGTGCCAGCTCACCACCCCTCGCGTCCGGCGGGGAGCTGTTTTTT.

This sequence joins TRBV30 and TRBJ2-3; D is perhaps TRBD1 or TRBD2 (6 bases each). CDR1 and CDR2 from the germline V gene are GTSNPN and SVGIG (reference sequence). This CDR3 is built from 14 residues. Trimming cost V 2 bases and J 6 bases, with 15 bases left between them. The CDR3 sequence is CAWSPGASGDTQYF. In nucleotides, the CDR3 is TGTGCCTGGAGTCCGGGGGCCTCGGGGGATACGCAGTATTTT.

V and J are TRBV30 and TRBJ1-1, with TRBD1 matching over 7 bases. The CDR3 length is 13 residues. The ends lost 2 bases at V and 6 bases at J; junction bases unmatched: 6. CDR1 is GTSNPN, CDR2 SVGIG, per germline (reference sequence). This CDR3 reads CAWSPSTGSEAFF. DNA for the CDR3: TGTGCCTGGAGTCCCTCGACAGGGTCTGAAGCTTTCTTT.

The V gene is TRBV29-1, the J gene TRBJ2-2; D possibly uses TRBD1 or TRBD2 (6 bases each). Looked up from germline, CDR1 is SQVTM and CDR2 is ANQGSEA. The CDR3 totals 13 residues. Trimming left V 5 bases short and J 7 bases short, with 14 bases between. Here the CDR3 DNA reads TGCAGCGTTCAAATTAGGGGGGTCGGGGAGCTGTTTTTT. As protein: CSVQIRGVGELFF.

The gene calls are TRBV12-3 or TRBV12-4 and TRBJ1-2, with TRBD1 matching over 11 bases. This CDR3 comprises 14 residues. Unmatched junction bases numbered 6, after V lost 5 bases and J lost 7 bases. The CDR3 nucleotides are TGTGCCAGCAGTCTGGGGGGACAGGGGGTTGGCTACACCTTC. As protein: CASSLGGQGVGYTF.

This chain uses TRBV18 with TRBJ2-1; TRBD2 aligns across 10 bases. With V trimmed by 2 bases and J by 12 bases, 7 bases remained unmatched. This CDR3 comprises 14 residues. CDR1 and CDR2 from the germline V gene are KGHSH and LQKENI. The CDR3 sequence is CASSPGQREGGQFF. DNA of the CDR3: TGTGCCAGCTCACCAGGCCAGCGGGAGGGCGGGCAGTTCTTC.

This clonotype has a single count. The chain links TRBV7-2 to TRBJ2-1; D is perhaps TRBD2 (6 bases). There are 14 residues in the CDR3. Germline assignment: CDR1 SGHTA and CDR2 FQGNSA. V dropped 2 bases and J dropped 8 bases, with 13 bases sitting between them. The CDR3 loop is CASSLYQLAYEQFF. DNA for the CDR3: TGTGCCAGCAGCTTATACCAACTAGCATATGAGCAGTTCTTC.

The rearrangement links TRBV10-3 to TRBJ2-5; D call uncertain. Germline V gene data show CDR1 as ENHRY and CDR2 as SYGVKD. The V end was cut by 3 bases, the J end by 5 bases, with 7 bases between. The CDR3 is made up of 12 amino acids. The DNA for the CDR3 is TGTGCCATCAGTGAAGGTTTGGAGACCCAGTACTTC. This codes for CAISEGLETQYF.

This chain connects TRBV6-6 to TRBJ1-2, with D unresolved. This CDR3 is 14 amino acids long. V was shortened by 2 bases and J by 3 bases, with 10 bases between the two germline ends. Germline lookup yields CDR1 MNHNY and CDR2 SVGAGI (reference sequence). The CDR3 loop reads CASSYGPDDYGYTF. For the CDR3, the DNA is TGTGCCAGCAGTTACGGGCCGGACGACTATGGCTACACCTTC.

In this sample, this clonotype turned up once. The gene calls are TRBV2 and TRBJ2-5; D is possibly TRBD2 (5 bases). Trimming left V 7 bases short and J 1 base short, with 13 bases between. The CDR3 length is 14 residues. The germline V gene has CDR1 SNHLY and CDR2 FYNNEI. The CDR3 nucleotides read TGTGCCAGCAAAGGAGGCAGAGTCCAAGAGACCCAGTACTTC. Translating gives CASKGGRVQETQYF.

The chain employs TRBV6-5 and TRBJ2-4, with D uncertain. The V end was cut by 5 bases, the J end by 0 bases, with 8 bases between. Germline CDR1 MNHEY, CDR2 SVGAGI. There are 14 residues in the CDR3. CDR3 bases: TGTGCCAGCAGTGGGTCAGTAGCCAAAAACATTCAGTACTTC. Translation gives CASSGSVAKNIQYF.

The chain has TRBV3-1 and TRBJ2-1; possible D gene TRBD1, 6 bases. Germline V gene data show CDR1 as LGHDT and CDR2 as YNNKEL (reference sequence). The V end was cut by 2 bases, the J end by 8 bases, with 13 bases between. The CDR3 is 14 amino acids. This chain's CDR3 is CASSQKAAGDEQFF. CDR3 in DNA: TGTGCCAGCAGCCAAAAAGCTGCAGGGGATGAGCAGTTCTTC.

V is TRBV12-3 or TRBV12-4 and J is TRBJ1-2; D is unclear. The V end lost 0 bases, the J end lost 7 bases, and 6 bases lay between the germline ends. There are 12 residues in the CDR3. DNA for the CDR3: TGTGCCAGCAGTTTAGCAGGTGGTGGCTACACCTTC. The encoded protein is CASSLAGGGYTF.

The gene calls are TRBV4-1 and TRBJ1-1, with D uncertain. The CDR3 spans 14 residues. From germline, CDR1 is MGHRA and CDR2 YSYEKL. The V end was cut by 3 bases, the J end by 3 bases, with 11 bases between. CDR3 sequence: CASSQPGVDTEAFF. CDR3 bases: TGCGCCAGCAGCCAGCCCGGGGTTGACACTGAAGCTTTCTTT.

The genes are TRBV4-2 and TRBJ2-7, with 13 bases matching TRBD2. V shed 4 bases, J shed 6 bases, and the junction held 6 bases outside the gene matches. This CDR3 is 15 amino acids long. Germline lookup yields CDR1 LGHNA and CDR2 YNFKEQ. The CDR3 DNA reads TGTGCCAGCAGCCTTCCCGGGACTAGCGGGACCGAGCAGTACTTC. It yields the protein CASSLPGTSGTEQYF.

The J gene is TRBJ1-1, the V gene TRBV3-1; no reliable D call. Germline CDR1 is LGHDT and CDR2 is YNNKEL (reference sequence). Trimming pared 0 bases from V and 2 bases from J, leaving 13 bases between. The CDR3 spans 16 residues. The CDR3: CASSQEKPTPNTEAFF. CDR3 nucleotides: TGTGCCAGCAGCCAAGAGAAACCAACACCAAACACTGAAGCTTTCTTT. Filled out from reference TRBV3-1 and TRBJ1-1, the complete variable domain reads DTAVSQTPKYLVTQMGNDKSIKCEQNLGHDTMYWYKQDSKKFLKIMFSYNNKELIINETVPNRFSPKSPDKAHLNLHINSLELGDSAVYFCASSQEKPTPNTEAFFGQGTRLTVV.

The chain has TRBV12-3 or TRBV12-4 and TRBJ2-7; TRBD1 matches at 10 bases. The junction had 4 bases not matched to a gene; V was cut back by 5 bases and J by 3 bases. This CDR3 spans 14 amino acids. This CDR3 is CASSLRDRGYEQYF. In DNA form, the CDR3 reads TGTGCCAGCAGTCTTCGGGACAGGGGCTACGAGCAGTACTTC.

This clonotype showed up just once. The chain employs TRBV9 and TRBJ2-2, with 7 bases aligning to TRBD2. J gave up 6 bases and V 4 bases, and 6 bases lay outside the gene matches. Per germline, CDR1 SGDLS and CDR2 YYNGEE. The CDR3 runs to 14 residues. For the CDR3, the DNA is TGTGCCAGCAGCCCTAGACTAGCTGCCGGGGAGCTGTTTTTT. It codes for CASSPRLAAGELFF.

The rearrangement joins TRBV15 to TRBJ2-4; D not certain. Germline loops: CDR1 LNHNV, CDR2 YYDKDF (reference sequence). Trimming took off 0 bases at V and 8 bases at J, with 8 bases between the two ends. This CDR3 spans 13 amino acids. The CDR3 nucleotides are TGTGCCACCAGCAGAGACCCAACGGACATTCAGTACTTC. Its translation is CATSRDPTDIQYF. The full variable domain, in which reference TRBV15 and TRBJ2-4 provide the parts outside the CDR3, is DAMVIQNPRYQVTQFGKPVTLSCSQTLNHNVMYWYQQKSSQAPKLLFHYYDKDFNNEADTPDNFQSRRPNTSFCFLDIRSPGLGDTAMYLCATSRDPTDIQYFGAGTRLSVL.

The chain links TRBV7-2 to TRBJ2-7; 9 bases are shared with TRBD1. The CDR3 sequence is 16 residues long. Looked up from germline, CDR1 is SGHTA and CDR2 is FQGNSA. V gave up 5 bases and J gave up 0 bases; unmatched junction bases: 8. The CDR3 loop reads CASSTRDRAPSYEQYF. The CDR3, as DNA: TGTGCCAGCAGCACCAGGGACAGGGCCCCCTCCTACGAGCAGTACTTC.

The chain couples TRBV24-1 to TRBJ2-3, with a tentative D call TRBD2 (6 bases). CDR3 size: 12 residues. V gave up 5 bases and J gave up 6 bases, with 8 bases separating them. Germline V gene data show CDR1 as KGHDR and CDR2 as SFDVKD. CDR3 nucleotides: TGTGCCACCAGTGGGGGGGAGGATACGCAGTATTTT. This codes for CATSGGEDTQYF.

This chain links TRBV29-1 with TRBJ1-3; D may be TRBD1 (5 bases). CDR1 and CDR2 (germline): SQVTM, ANQGSEA. CDR3 length equals 14 residues. The germline V and J ends were trimmed by 4 bases and 6 bases, with 16 bases remaining between them. The CDR3, as DNA: TGCAGCGTTGGGGGGGGAGGCGCTGAAAACACCATATATTTT. Protein sequence: CSVGGGGAENTIYF.

This rearrangement joins TRBV7-3 to TRBJ1-2; no reliable D call. The V and J ends lost 4 bases and 8 bases respectively, with 11 bases between them. Germline CDR1 and CDR2: SGHTA and FQGTGA. The CDR3 is 12 amino acids. CDR3 sequence reads: CASSSRVGGYTF. The CDR3 DNA reads TGTGCCAGCAGCTCCCGTGTGGGGGGCTACACCTTC. Using reference TRBV7-3 and TRBJ1-2 for the parts outside the CDR3, the full variable domain is GAGVSQTPSNKVTEKGKYVELRCDPISGHTALYWYRQSLGQGPEFLIYFQGTGAADDSGLPNDRFFAVRPEGSVSTLKIQRTERGDSAVYLCASSSRVGGYTFGSGTRLTVV.

J is TRBJ2-5 and V is TRBV15; 7 nucleotides align to TRBD2. With 0 bases clipped from V and 7 bases from J, the junction kept 2 bases outside the gene matches. This CDR3 region has 13 residues. The V gene's germline CDR1 is LNHNV and CDR2 YYDKDF (reference sequence). The CDR3 spells CATSRDGGGTQYF. The CDR3 DNA sequence: TGTGCCACCAGCAGAGATGGCGGGGGGACCCAGTACTTC.

The chain has TRBV30 and TRBJ1-1; no firm D call. The CDR3 consists of 13 residues. Germline V lookup: CDR1 GTSNPN, CDR2 SVGIG (reference sequence). V was clipped by 1 base and J by 0 bases, with 6 bases between them. This chain's CDR3 is CAWSEKMNTEAFF. CDR3 in DNA: TGTGCCTGGAGTGAAAAGATGAACACTGAAGCTTTCTTT.